This record looks at one T cell receptor beta chain sequence and its context. Starting from 500 ng of total RNA, TCR beta cDNA was produced with a primer in the constant region. It was through three nested multiplex PCR rounds of slightly modified ARM-PCR that TCR beta libraries arose. TRBV1-TRBV30 forward and Cbeta reverse primers drove the first two approximately 10-cycle rounds. Using its own MiXCR run on the multiplex PCR reads, TCRdb lists one record per CDR3 protein. Here the sample spans 250,000 to 350,000 distinct CDR3 sequences, more than 55% being singletons. The CDR3 consists of 17 residues. CDR1 is MNHEY, CDR2 SVGEGT, per germline. V lost 0 bases to trimming and J lost 2 bases; unmatched junction nucleotides: 8. Out of unsorted whole blood came the blood RNA, and germline DNA was extracted as well. Preoperatively, around 3.6 milliliters of peripheral blood were collected. This sample is part of a study of tumor-infiltrating lymphocytes in primary liver carcinoma. For the study at large: Tumors measured roughly 4.2 to 10 cm and were stage T1-T3 N0M0.

The chain has TRBV6-2 or TRBV6-3 and TRBJ2-3, with 7 bases matching TRBD2. The receptor's source is a young woman with primary liver carcinoma and hepatitis B virus infection. Material: peripheral blood. Here the CDR3 DNA reads TGTGCCAGCAGTTACTCCCTAAGAGGGAGGGTCACAGATACGCAGTATTTT. Translation: CASSYSLRGRVTDTQYF.